One and the same sample provided the 26 T cell receptor beta chains below, sequenced in a study of human T cells and chemical hapten exposure. In TCRdb, the RACE reads were re-called with MiXCR into one record per CDR3 protein. This table has roughly 81,000 distinct CDR3 sequences, around 8.8% appearing once. This sample's time point: pre-sensitization, week 0. The treatment denotes: therapeutic diphenylcyclopropenone sensitization with weekly scalp DPC. The sequenced sample was whole blood, obtained in connection with sensitization to the hapten diphenylcyclopropenone (DPC). The receptors originated from a man aged 40-49 years with alopecia areata. Some clones in this sample may be carry-over from other donors' samples.

The sample holds many counts of this clonotype. The chain recombines TRBV20-1 with TRBJ2-5; possibly TRBD1 or TRBD2 for D (5 bases each). V was pared by 5 bases and J by 5 bases, with 15 bases between. This CDR3 has 13 residues. Germline V CDR1 and CDR2: DFQATT, SNEGSKA (reference sequence). The CDR3 nucleotides are TGCAGTGCTGATACAGAGGGGACGGAGACCCAGTACTTC. It is translated as CSADTEGTETQYF.

The chain carries TRBV7-2 and TRBJ1-4; 12 bases line up with TRBD1. This CDR3 is 17 amino acids long. J was trimmed by 0 bases and V by 5 bases; bases with no gene match: 4. Per germline, CDR1 SGHTA and CDR2 FQGNSA. CDR3: CASSLGTGGPTNEKLFF. The CDR3 bases are TGTGCCAGCAGCCTTGGGACAGGGGGCCCAACTAATGAAAAACTGTTTTTT.

This clonotype was counted between two and nine times. The chain combines TRBV6-2 or TRBV6-3 with TRBJ1-5; 7 bases map to TRBD1. From germline, CDR1 is MNHEY and CDR2 SVGEGT. Trimming took 8 bases from V and 0 from J; bases not matched to a gene: 10. The length of the CDR3 is 16 residues. The CDR3 region is CASGGTAIFSNQPQHF. The CDR3 DNA is TGTGCCAGCGGTGGGACAGCTATCTTTAGCAATCAGCCCCAGCATTTT.

This clonotype was observed a handful of times. The chain uses TRBV7-2 and TRBJ2-2; 10 bases map to TRBD2. The J segment lost 7 bases and the V segment lost 7 bases, leaving 9 bases of the junction unmatched. Germline CDR1 is SGHTA and CDR2 is FQGNSA. CDR3 length equals 15 residues. The CDR3: CASTSGRAGGGELFF. The CDR3 DNA reads as TGTGCCAGCACCAGCGGGAGGGCTGGGGGCGGGGAGCTGTTTTTT.

This clonotype was observed a handful of times. The V call is TRBV28, the J call TRBJ2-2; no clear D gene. The CDR3 is 12 amino acids. The germline V gene has CDR1 MDHEN and CDR2 SYDVKM. The V and J ends lost 1 base and 7 bases respectively, with 4 bases between them. CDR3 sequence: CASSLLVGELFF. DNA for the CDR3: TGTGCCAGCAGTTTATTAGTCGGGGAGCTGTTTTTT.

The table lists this clonotype with a few counts. The chain is built from TRBV6-5 and TRBJ1-4; TRBD1 aligns across 7 bases. The CDR3 has 12 amino acids. Per the germline V gene, CDR1 is MNHEY and CDR2 is SVGAGI. The ends lost 8 bases at V and 4 bases at J; junction bases unmatched: 1. This chain's CDR3 is CASGQVNEKLFF. As DNA, the CDR3 is TGTGCCAGCGGACAGGTTAATGAAAAACTGTTTTTT.

CDR3 in amino acids: CSATGYQETQYF. The CDR3 DNA reads as TGCAGTGCTACCGGGTACCAAGAGACCCAGTACTTC. The rearrangement uses TRBV20-1 and TRBJ2-5; D not resolved. CDR1 is DFQATT, CDR2 SNEGSKA, per germline (reference sequence). The CDR3 covers 12 residues. Trimming took off 4 bases at V and 0 bases at J, with 6 bases between the two ends.

This clonotype was found many times. V is TRBV6-2 or TRBV6-3 and J is TRBJ1-3; no reliable D call. The length of the CDR3 is 14 residues. V lost 7 bases and J 0 bases, leaving 10 bases between the germline ends. Germline V gene data show CDR1 as MNHEY and CDR2 as SVGEGT. In DNA, the CDR3 is TGTGCCAGCAAGAAGACGGGCTCTGGAAACACCATATATTTT. It codes for CASKKTGSGNTIYF.

The gene calls are TRBV20-1 and TRBJ2-7; possibly TRBD1 for D (6 bases). Germline CDR1 DFQATT, CDR2 SNEGSKA (reference sequence). CDR3 length: 12 amino acids. Trimming stripped 6 bases from V and 1 base from J, with 10 bases between. CDR3 coding DNA: TGCAGTGCCCCGACAGGTTCCTACGAGCAGTACTTC. This gives the protein CSAPTGSYEQYF.

The chain has TRBV4-2 and TRBJ1-1, with D perhaps TRBD1 (6 bases). V was shortened by 1 base and J by 7 bases, with 10 bases between the two germline ends. Germline V lookup: CDR1 LGHNA, CDR2 YNFKEQ. The CDR3 is 13 residues long. The CDR3 loop is CASSQAGGDEAFF. CDR3 bases: TGTGCCAGCAGCCAAGCCGGGGGCGATGAAGCTTTCTTT.

In its sample, this clonotype was seen many times. The chain combines TRBV29-1 with TRBJ1-4; D is uncertain. Between the trimmed V and J ends, which lost 5 bases and 6 bases, there was a span of 19 bases. This CDR3 comprises 15 residues. CDR1 SQVTM and CDR2 ANQGSEA come from the germline V gene. The CDR3 here is CSVSNGVDLHEKLFF. For the CDR3, the DNA is TGCAGCGTTTCGAATGGGGTCGACTTGCATGAAAAACTGTTTTTT.

Only a few counts were recorded for this clonotype. This chain connects TRBV29-1 to TRBJ2-1, with D unresolved. CDR1 is SQVTM and CDR2 is ANQGSEA in the germline V gene. The CDR3 spans 11 residues. V shed 5 bases and J shed 5 bases, with 7 bases lying between them. CDR3 loop: CSVLSHNEQFF. CDR3 DNA sequence: TGCAGCGTTCTATCCCACAATGAGCAGTTCTTC.

This clonotype was detected a few times. V usage is TRBV6-1 and J usage is TRBJ1-5, with a possible D match to TRBD1 (5 bases). Per germline, CDR1 MNHNS and CDR2 SASEGT. The CDR3 spans 16 residues. Trimming cost V 4 bases and J 6 bases, with 19 bases left between them. The CDR3 coding sequence is TGTGCCAGCAGTGGTAGGCTTCAGGGTATTTCTCAGCCCCAGCATTTT. As protein: CASSGRLQGISQPQHF.

This clonotype has more than one count but fewer than ten. This rearrangement joins TRBV3-1 to TRBJ2-1, with D possibly being TRBD2 (6 bases). The CDR3 sequence is 15 residues long. The germline V gene encodes CDR1 LGHDT and CDR2 YNNKEL (reference sequence). V was trimmed by 8 bases and J by 6 bases, leaving 20 bases between them. Written as DNA, the CDR3 is TGTGCCAGCGGATATATGGCGGGAAAGGGCAATGAGCAGTTCTTC. This sequence encodes CASGYMAGKGNEQFF.

This clonotype turned up a few times. This rearrangement joins TRBV6-1 to TRBJ2-2; TRBD2 matches 10 bases. Germline V CDR1 and CDR2: MNHNS, SASEGT. The CDR3 runs 17 residues. V dropped 7 bases and J dropped 4; count of bases not matched to a gene: 12. The CDR3 sequence: CASTRLAGRGGTGELFF. CDR3 sequence (DNA): TGTGCCAGCACCAGACTAGCGGGCAGAGGTGGCACCGGGGAGCTGTTTTTT.

The chain uses TRBV20-1 and TRBJ2-4; D not certain. CDR3 length equals 13 residues. CDR1 is DFQATT, CDR2 SNEGSKA, per germline (reference sequence). V was cut by 5 bases and J by 4 bases, with 12 bases left in between. CDR3 DNA: TGCAGTGCTGCCCCCGCCGGAAAAAACATTCAGTACTTC. Amino acids: CSAAPAGKNIQYF.

In its sample, this clonotype was seen many times. This chain links TRBV7-9 with TRBJ1-1, with 7 bases that match TRBD1. Germline lookup yields CDR1 SEHNR and CDR2 FQNEAQ (reference sequence). The CDR3 extends over 11 amino acids. Germline trimming cut 3 bases from V and 8 bases from J; bases unmatched to any gene: 0. The DNA of the CDR3 is TGTGCCAGCAGCTTGGACAGGGAAGCTTTCTTT. It specifies CASSLDREAFF.

This chain uses TRBV14 with TRBJ2-5, with a possible D match to TRBD2 (5 bases). V was shortened by 1 base and J by 5 bases, with 17 bases between the two germline ends. Germline-derived CDR1 and CDR2 are SGHDN and FVKESK. The CDR3 is made up of 16 amino acids. In DNA, the CDR3 is TGTGCCAGCAGCCAAGTAACCAGCATGGTAGCGGAGACCCAGTACTTC. It codes for CASSQVTSMVAETQYF.

This clonotype has ten or more counts. The gene calls are TRBV12-3 or TRBV12-4 and TRBJ2-2; 7 bases map to TRBD2. V shed 3 bases, J shed 1 base, and the junction held 5 bases outside the gene matches. The CDR3 is 16 amino acids. CDR3 sequence: CASSLRDYRNTGELFF. CDR3 nucleotide sequence: TGTGCCAGCAGTTTGAGGGACTACCGGAACACCGGGGAGCTGTTTTTT.

This clonotype has more than one count but fewer than ten. The chain recombines TRBV12-3 or TRBV12-4 with TRBJ2-5, with TRBD1 matching 10 bases. V trimming: 2 bases; J trimming: 4 bases; junction bases outside the gene matches: 4. The CDR3 is 15 residues long. The CDR3 nucleotides read TGTGCCAGCAGTTTAACCGGGACAGGGGTAGAGACCCAGTACTTC. Its translation is CASSLTGTGVETQYF.

On this clonotype: This may be a read error, as it is one base from a much larger clone. The J gene is TRBJ2-3, the V gene TRBV24-1, with TRBD2 matching over 8 bases. This CDR3 is built from 14 residues. Per the germline V gene, CDR1 is KGHDR and CDR2 is SFDVKD. V lost 6 bases to trimming and J lost 1 base; unmatched junction nucleotides: 2. CDR3 residues: CATSYSGGTDTQYF. As DNA, the CDR3 is TGTGCCACCAGTTATAGCGGGGGCACAGATACGCAGTATTTT.

This clonotype was observed many times. The gene calls are TRBV7-6 and TRBJ2-3, with 11 bases identical to TRBD2. V lost 1 base, J lost 8 bases, and 8 bases stayed unmatched. The CDR3 is 16 amino acids. Germline CDR1 is SGHVS and CDR2 is FNYEAQ. The CDR3 loop reads CASSLDTSGSGGTQYF. The DNA of the CDR3 is TGTGCCAGCAGCTTAGATACTAGCGGGAGCGGCGGTACGCAGTATTTT.

This clonotype was seen a handful of times. The rearrangement links TRBV6-1 to TRBJ2-7; 7 bases are a match to TRBD2. Germline V gene lookup returns CDR1 MNHNS and CDR2 SASEGT. V lost 4 bases, J lost 2 bases, and 17 bases stayed unmatched. The CDR3 sequence is 18 residues long. CDR3 sequence reads: CASSASDLGGRVTYEQYV. The CDR3 DNA follows: TGTGCCAGCAGTGCATCAGATTTAGGAGGGAGGGTAACCTACGAGCAGTACGTC.

The chain's CDR3 is CASSPTGTGSGELFF. The CDR3 region has the DNA TGTGCCAGCAGCCCGACCGGGACAGGGTCCGGGGAGCTGTTTTTT. V usage is TRBV25-1 and J usage is TRBJ2-2; 9 bases line up with TRBD1. CDR3 length equals 15 residues. Per the germline V gene, CDR1 is MGHDK and CDR2 is SYGVNS. J was trimmed by 6 bases and V by 6 bases; bases with no gene match: 8.

This clonotype was detected many times. The chain links TRBV29-1 to TRBJ2-7, with 9 positions matching TRBD1. After removal of 7 bases from V and 2 bases from J, the junction contained 3 bases not matched to a gene. This CDR3 is built from 12 residues. The germline CDR1 and CDR2 sequences are SQVTM and ANQGSEA. DNA for the CDR3: TGCAGCGGTGGGGACAGGGCCTACGAGCAGTACTTC. Its protein is CSGGDRAYEQYF.

The table lists this clonotype with many counts. The rearrangement uses TRBV5-1 and TRBJ2-1, with D hard to call. The CDR3 sequence is 13 residues long. Germline V gene lookup returns CDR1 SGHRS and CDR2 YFSETQ. Trimming removed 0 bases from V and 4 bases from J, with 5 bases in between. The CDR3 nucleotides read TGCGCCAGCAGCTTGGGAACATACAATGAGCAGTTCTTC. It codes for CASSLGTYNEQFF.